These 28 T cell receptor beta chains came from one sample sequenced in a study of cytomegalovirus exposure and HLA in healthy donors (dated by TCRdb to about 2017). Library construction relied on the immunoSEQ multiplex PCR assay. What TCRdb holds here is the immuneACCESS table cut down to in-frame rearrangements. Part of the clones is not present; checked against another copy, under half of the missing clones reflect an unresolved V gene, and the others are unexplained. The sample includes under 100,000 clones, with 90% to 97% observed a single time. The ten biggest clones cover approximately 1.3% of the sample. Material for sequencing was PBMCs. Source of these receptors: a young woman in good health and CMV-seronegative.

The chain has TRBV23-1 and TRBJ1-4; 7 nucleotides agree with TRBD1. TRBV23-1 is classed as an ORF, of uncertain function. V was clipped by 2 bases and J by 6 bases; unmatched bases: 12. This CDR3 region has 17 residues. The chain's CDR3 is CASSQPGPDRAHEKLFF. The CDR3 bases are TGCGCCAGCAGTCAACCGGGCCCAGACAGGGCCCATGAAAAACTGTTTTTT.

V is TRBV7-9 and J is TRBJ2-7; 8 bases line up with TRBD2. The ends lost 1 base at V and 3 bases at J; junction bases unmatched: 5. Germline V gene data show CDR1 as SEHNR and CDR2 as FQNEAQ (reference sequence). CDR3 length: 15 residues. The CDR3 spells CASSLVAGGDYEQYF. CDR3 DNA: TGTGCCAGCAGCTTAGTTGCGGGAGGAGACTACGAGCAGTACTTC.

This rearrangement joins TRBV6-6 to TRBJ1-1; the D is unclear. Germline lookup yields CDR1 MNHNY and CDR2 SVGAGI (reference sequence). The CDR3 extends over 13 amino acids. V lost 7 bases, J lost 1 base, and 10 bases lay in between. CDR3: CASTGEENTEAFF. For the CDR3, the DNA is TGTGCCAGCACCGGCGAGGAGAACACTGAAGCTTTCTTT.

J is TRBJ2-1 and V is TRBV4-1; 10 nucleotides line up with TRBD2. CDR1 is MGHRA and CDR2 is YSYEKL in the germline V gene. The V and J ends lost 0 bases and 10 bases, in that order; junction bases with no gene match: 9. The CDR3 totals 16 residues. CDR3 bases: TGCGCCAGCAGCCAAGATTTTAGCCTAGCGGGAGTGGAGCAGTTCTTC. Translating it yields CASSQDFSLAGVEQFF.

The genes are TRBV28 and TRBJ1-5; no reliable D call. This CDR3 region has 14 residues. The V gene's germline CDR1 is MDHEN and CDR2 SYDVKM. The V and J ends lost 7 bases and 0 bases respectively, with 10 bases between them. CDR3 in DNA: TGTGCCAGCACAATTACGGGTAGCAATCAGCCCCAGCATTTT. Amino acids: CASTITGSNQPQHF.

The chain carries TRBV5-1 and TRBJ1-2; TRBD1 agrees at 7 bases. Looked up from germline, CDR1 is SGHRS and CDR2 is YFSETQ. The V segment lost 5 bases and the J segment 8 bases; nucleotides outside the gene matches: 9. The CDR3 contains 13 residues. CDR3 coding DNA: TGCGCCAGCAGTTCTGGACAGGTAACGGGCTACACCTTC. Its protein is CASSSGQVTGYTF.

The chain employs TRBV4-1 and TRBJ2-1; 12 bases line up with TRBD2. Germline loops: CDR1 MGHRA, CDR2 YSYEKL. CDR3 length equals 19 residues. Losses at the gene ends were 1 base for V and 2 bases for J; bases not matched to a gene: 9. CDR3 nucleotide sequence: TGCGCCAGCAGCCAAGTGGCGACTAGCGGGAGATCGGCCTACAATGAGCAGTTCTTC. Translating it yields CASSQVATSGRSAYNEQFF.

The gene calls are TRBV11-2 and TRBJ2-5, with 7 bases that match TRBD2. V dropped 5 bases and J dropped 2; count of bases not matched to a gene: 8. Germline CDR1 SGHAT, CDR2 FQNNGV. The CDR3 is 15 residues long. The CDR3 nucleotides are TGTGCCAGCAGCGAAATACTTAGCGGGCAAGAGACCCAGTACTTC. The encoded protein is CASSEILSGQETQYF.

In its sample, this clone was seen once. CDR3 nucleotides: TGCGCCAGCAGCCCGCGATCAGGTACTAGCGGGGAGAGACCCTACGAGCAGTACTTC. Protein product: CASSPRSGTSGERPYEQYF. The chain joins TRBV5-1 to TRBJ2-7; 10 positions agree with TRBD2. The CDR3 length is 19 residues. Trimming removed 4 bases from V and 2 bases from J; junction bases left unmatched: 18. The germline V gene encodes CDR1 SGHRS and CDR2 YFSETQ.

This clone was detected a few times. The CDR3 is CASSYFGDEQYF. The CDR3 DNA sequence: TGTGCCAGCAGTTACTTCGGGGACGAGCAGTACTTC. This chain connects TRBV6-5 to TRBJ2-7; D perhaps matches TRBD2 (5 bases). In germline, CDR1 is MNHEY, CDR2 SVGAGI. The CDR3 is 12 amino acids. V dropped 1 base and J dropped 5 bases, with 6 bases sitting between them.

The rearrangement uses TRBV7-9 and TRBJ1-2, with D possibly matching TRBD1 (5 bases). This CDR3 has 15 amino acids. Trimming removed 7 bases at V and 8 bases at J, with 23 bases between. Germline CDR1 reads SEHNR; CDR2 reads FQNEAQ (reference sequence). The CDR3 sequence is CASTLSSWGVKGYTF. For the CDR3, the DNA is TGTGCCAGCACACTGTCGTCCTGGGGGGTTAAAGGCTACACCTTC.

The chain uses TRBV9 and TRBJ2-1, with TRBD2 matching over 8 bases. Germline trimming cut 3 bases from V and 2 bases from J; bases unmatched to any gene: 4. Germline CDR1 is SGDLS and CDR2 is YYNGEE. The CDR3 loop spans 15 amino acids. The CDR3 protein is CASSALSGTYNEQFF. CDR3 bases: TGTGCCAGCAGCGCCCTTAGCGGGACCTACAATGAGCAGTTCTTC.

The rearrangement joins TRBV7-2 to TRBJ1-4; 7 bases agree with TRBD1. V trimming: 5 bases; J trimming: 6 bases; junction bases outside the gene matches: 6. Germline V gene sequence: CDR1 SGHTA, CDR2 FQGNSA. The CDR3 runs 14 residues. The DNA of the CDR3 is TGTGCCAGCAGCGGACAGGCGTTTGATGAAAAACTGTTTTTT. Translating it yields CASSGQAFDEKLFF.

The chain couples TRBV10-3 to TRBJ2-5; 10 bases align to TRBD2. The V gene end was trimmed by 0 bases and the J gene end by 3 bases; junction bases not matched to a gene: 4. Looked up from germline, CDR1 is ENHRY and CDR2 is SYGVKD. This CDR3 spans 16 amino acids. The CDR3 DNA reads TGTGCCATCAGTGAGTCCTTTGGACTAGCGGAAGAGACCCAGTACTTC. This translates into CAISESFGLAEETQYF.

The chain has TRBV9 and TRBJ2-1; 12 nucleotides match TRBD2. The CDR3 sequence is 14 residues long. With V trimmed by 6 bases and J by 10 bases, 8 bases remained unmatched. Germline loops: CDR1 SGDLS, CDR2 YYNGEE. The DNA for the CDR3 is TGTGCCAGCACGAGGACTAGCGGGATCGAAGAGCAGTTCTTC. The encoded protein is CASTRTSGIEEQFF.

The chain combines TRBV11-2 with TRBJ2-1; TRBD1 matches at 11 bases. Germline CDR1 is SGHAT and CDR2 is FQNNGV. The trim removed 4 bases at V and 3 bases at J, leaving 2 bases unmatched. The CDR3 is 15 residues long. The CDR3 spells CASSSGQGVYNEQFF. The CDR3 bases are TGTGCCAGCAGCTCGGGACAGGGGGTCTACAATGAGCAGTTCTTC.

This clone has a handful of counts. The gene calls are TRBV21-1 and TRBJ1-2; the DNA was not compared with TRBD1, the D call given in the table. TRBV21-1 is reported as a pseudogene. The CDR3 is 17 residues long. CDR3 protein: CASSKKSCRGCSYGYTF. The CDR3 region has the DNA TGTGCCAGCAGCAAAAAAAGCTGCAGGGGGTGTAGCTATGGCTACACCTTC.

J is TRBJ2-3 and V is TRBV19; 13 bases agree with TRBD2. V lost 5 bases and J lost 2; bases outside the gene matches: 4. The CDR3 runs 16 residues. CDR1 is LNHDA and CDR2 is SQIVND in the germline V gene (reference sequence). The CDR3 region is CASSLGTSGNTDTQYF. CDR3 DNA: TGTGCCAGTAGTCTCGGGACTAGCGGGAACACAGATACGCAGTATTTT.

The rearrangement joins TRBV6-5 to TRBJ1-5, with D tentatively TRBD1 (5 bases). Deletions cut 2 bases from V and 1 base from J, with 9 bases between. From germline, CDR1 is MNHEY and CDR2 SVGAGI. The CDR3 loop spans 15 amino acids. CDR3 sequence (DNA): TGTGCCAGCAGTTACGGGCGGGGGAGCAATCAGCCCCAGCATTTT. Its protein product is CASSYGRGSNQPQHF.

V and J are TRBV18 and TRBJ2-5, with D maybe TRBD1 (5 bases). This CDR3 is built from 17 residues. V gave up 2 bases and J gave up 5 bases, with 21 bases separating them. The germline V gene has CDR1 KGHSH and CDR2 LQKENI. Here the CDR3 reads CASSPKMTGRVTETQYF. As DNA, the CDR3 is TGTGCCAGCTCACCAAAGATGACCGGCAGGGTAACGGAGACCCAGTACTTC.

A single count supports this clone. The chain recombines TRBV18 with TRBJ1-1; 9 nucleotides align to TRBD1. CDR3 length: 14 amino acids. CDR1 and CDR2 from the germline V gene are KGHSH and LQKENI. The V and J ends lost 8 bases and 4 bases, in that order; junction bases with no gene match: 8. CDR3 sequence reads: CASTTGTGLTEAFF. For the CDR3, the DNA is TGTGCCAGCACAACCGGGACAGGGCTCACTGAAGCTTTCTTT.

The chain is built from TRBV9 and TRBJ1-1; no clear D. This CDR3 spans 13 amino acids. V was trimmed by 4 bases and J by 5 bases, leaving 12 bases between them. Germline-derived CDR1 and CDR2 are SGDLS and YYNGEE. Written as DNA, the CDR3 is TGTGCCAGCAGCCGAGAACGGGATACTGAAGCTTTCTTT. Its translation is CASSRERDTEAFF.

This clone was observed once. The J gene is TRBJ2-7, the V gene TRBV5-1, with 9 bases lining up with TRBD1. This CDR3 is built from 14 residues. Unmatched junction bases numbered 2, after V lost 0 bases and J lost 4 bases. Germline lookup yields CDR1 SGHRS and CDR2 YFSETQ. For the CDR3, the DNA is TGCGCCAGCAGCTTGGGGGACAGGGAATACGAGCAGTACTTC. This gives the protein CASSLGDREYEQYF.

The chain couples TRBV7-2 to TRBJ2-7; D perhaps matches TRBD2 (5 bases). V dropped 1 base and J dropped 4 bases, with 14 bases sitting between them. The CDR3 has 15 residues. CDR1 is SGHTA, CDR2 FQGNSA, per germline. The CDR3 DNA reads TGTGCCAGCAGCTTAGTTGGCACAGAGGGATACGAGCAGTACTTC. Amino acid sequence: CASSLVGTEGYEQYF. The full variable domain, its missing parts supplied by reference TRBV7-2 and TRBJ2-7, is GAGVSQSPSNKVTEKGKDVELRCDPISGHTALYWYRQSLGQGLEFLIYFQGNSAPDKSGLPSDRFSAERTGGSVSTLTIQRTQQEDSAVYLCASSLVGTEGYEQYFGPGTRLTVT.

V and J are TRBV25-1 and TRBJ2-6; a possible D gene is TRBD1 (6 bases). CDR1 MGHDK and CDR2 SYGVNS come from the germline V gene. The V end lost 8 bases, the J end lost 1 base, and 18 bases lay between the germline ends. CDR3 size: 17 residues. The CDR3 sequence: CASGNTRGTSGANVLTF. In DNA form, the CDR3 reads TGTGCCAGCGGAAACACAAGGGGGACGTCTGGGGCCAACGTCCTGACTTTC.

The chain has TRBV19 and TRBJ2-2; TRBD2 is a possible D gene (6 bases). Germline CDR1 reads LNHDA; CDR2 reads SQIVND (reference sequence). The CDR3 is 14 residues long. Trimming took 1 base from V and 6 from J, leaving 9 bases between them. DNA for the CDR3: TGTGCCAGTAGTATAGTGGGGGGTTCCGGGGAGCTGTTTTTT. This gives the protein CASSIVGGSGELFF.

The CDR3 nucleotides are TGTGCCAGCAGCAAAGCAGGCGGCCGGGATCGGGGAGAGACCCAGTACTTC. Translated, it gives CASSKAGGRDRGETQYF. The chain couples TRBV21-1 to TRBJ2-5; the table assigns TRBD2, which was not confirmed against the DNA. TRBV21-1 is recorded as a pseudogene. CDR3 length equals 17 residues.

The rearrangement uses TRBV6-1 and TRBJ2-7; 7 positions match TRBD1. Germline CDR1 MNHNS, CDR2 SASEGT. After removal of 1 base from V and 4 bases from J, the junction contained 10 bases not matched to a gene. The CDR3 consists of 16 residues. The DNA of the CDR3 is TGTGCCAGCAGTGAAGGAATTATGACAGGGAATTACGAGCAGTACTTC. The encoded protein is CASSEGIMTGNYEQYF.